This entry lists 23 T cell receptor beta chains sequenced from one sample in a study of T cell clonotyping in hematopoietic cell transplantation. Specified time point: recipient sample about 28 days before transplant, after cytoreduction. Measured with immunoSEQ multiplex PCR; TCRdb has only the in-frame clones, and not every one. Of more than 70,000 clones listed, about 96% are singletons. Sequenced material: peripheral blood mononuclear cells, taken before stem cell transplant. The receptors come from a woman aged 50 to 60 with acute myeloid leukemia. Some clones in this sample may be carry-over from other donors' samples.

This chain joins TRBV11-2 and TRBJ2-1; 11 bases map to TRBD2. The germline V gene has CDR1 SGHAT and CDR2 FQNNGV. This CDR3 is built from 16 residues. The ends lost 5 bases at V and 7 bases at J; junction bases unmatched: 10. The CDR3 nucleotides read TGTGCCAGCAGCCCGCCCCGACTAGCGGGAAGGAATGAGCAGTTCTTC. Amino acids: CASSPPRLAGRNEQFF.

The rearrangement links TRBV30 to TRBJ1-5, with TRBD1 matching over 10 bases. Per germline, CDR1 GTSNPN and CDR2 SVGIG (reference sequence). The ends lost 2 bases at V and 7 bases at J; junction bases unmatched: 8. The CDR3 has 15 residues. CDR3 sequence (DNA): TGTGCCTGGAGTCAACCCGGGACAGGGGCCCAGCCCCAGCATTTT. It translates to CAWSQPGTGAQPQHF.

This CDR3 is CASSTGQGIGGYTF. The DNA for the CDR3 is TGTGCCAGTAGTACCGGACAGGGGATCGGAGGCTACACCTTC. The chain is built from TRBV19 and TRBJ1-2, with TRBD1 matching over 9 bases. This CDR3 is built from 14 residues. Germline V CDR1 and CDR2: LNHDA, SQIVND (reference sequence). Trimming removed 4 bases from V and 8 bases from J; junction bases left unmatched: 8.

This clone has a handful of counts. The V call is TRBV6-1, the J call TRBJ2-7, with unresolved D. The CDR3 is 16 amino acids. Germline V lookup: CDR1 MNHNS, CDR2 SASEGT. V dropped 6 bases and J dropped 3 bases, with 21 bases sitting between them. DNA of the CDR3: TGTGCCAGCAGAGAAATCGAAGGGCGCAGCTACTACGAGCAGTACTTC. As protein: CASREIEGRSYYEQYF.

This CDR3 reads CALTSGSQETQYF. DNA for the CDR3: TGTGCTTTGACTAGCGGGTCTCAAGAGACCCAGTACTTC. The chain links TRBV6-1 to TRBJ2-5; 10 bases match TRBD2. CDR1 MNHNS and CDR2 SASEGT come from the germline V gene. The CDR3 contains 13 residues.

This clone was seen just once. Additional DNA sequences in this sample encode the identical CDR3. The V and J genes are TRBV19 and TRBJ1-1; a weak D match, TRBD1 (6 bases). This CDR3 region has 13 residues. Between the trimmed V and J ends, which lost 6 bases and 2 bases, there was a span of 10 bases. CDR1 LNHDA and CDR2 SQIVND come from the germline V gene (reference sequence). CDR3 in DNA: TGTGCCAGTAGGGGTGGGGGCAACACTGAAGCTTTCTTT. Its protein product is CASRGGGNTEAFF.

This chain links TRBV7-2 with TRBJ1-5; 8 bases map to TRBD1. This CDR3 has 15 residues. V lost 5 bases and J lost 7; bases outside the gene matches: 10. Germline values: CDR1 SGHTA, CDR2 FQGNSA. CDR3 sequence reads: CASSPWDRSGQPQHF. In nucleotides, the CDR3 is TGTGCCAGCAGCCCATGGGACAGGTCTGGGCAGCCCCAGCATTTT.

The chain couples TRBV5-1 to TRBJ2-1; D uncertain. This CDR3 is 13 amino acids long. V was clipped by 4 bases and J by 5 bases, with 10 bases between them. Germline CDR1 is SGHRS and CDR2 is YFSETQ. The CDR3 here is CASSQTLDNEQFF. In nucleotides, the CDR3 is TGCGCCAGCAGCCAGACTCTAGACAATGAGCAGTTCTTC.

The CDR3 here is CASSPTGTSNQPQHF. The CDR3 DNA follows: TGCGCCAGCAGCCCCACCGGGACCTCCAATCAGCCCCAGCATTTT. The chain joins TRBV5-1 to TRBJ1-5, with a tentative D call TRBD1 (5 bases). The CDR3 is 15 residues long. Per the germline V gene, CDR1 is SGHRS and CDR2 is YFSETQ. V gave up 4 bases and J gave up 3 bases, with 14 bases separating them.

The gene calls are TRBV27 and TRBJ1-5, with D maybe TRBD1 (5 bases). With 8 bases removed from V and 4 bases from J, the gap between germline ends came to 12 bases. CDR3 length: 13 amino acids. Germline loops: CDR1 MNHEY, CDR2 SMNVEV (reference sequence). In DNA, the CDR3 is TGTGCCAGCGGGGGACGTAGTAATCAGCCCCAGCATTTT. Protein product: CASGGRSNQPQHF.

The CDR3 DNA reads TGTGCCAGCAGCCCGAGGACGGCGAACACTGAAGCTTTCTTT. It is translated as CASSPRTANTEAFF. This chain uses TRBV9 with TRBJ1-1; no clear D. Germline V lookup: CDR1 SGDLS, CDR2 YYNGEE. CDR3 length equals 14 residues. V was clipped by 4 bases and J by 1 base, with 11 bases between them.

The chain employs TRBV5-1 and TRBJ2-7, with 9 bases lining up with TRBD1. V lost 0 bases, J lost 5 bases, and 6 bases stayed unmatched. CDR3 size: 15 residues. Germline V gene lookup returns CDR1 SGHRS and CDR2 YFSETQ. The chain's CDR3 is CASSLEQGALDEQYF. CDR3 DNA: TGCGCCAGCAGCTTGGAACAGGGGGCCCTTGACGAGCAGTACTTC.

The chain employs TRBV30 and TRBJ1-1; TRBD1 matches at 7 bases. The germline CDR1 and CDR2 sequences are GTSNPN and SVGIG (reference sequence). CDR3 length: 11 residues. The V and J ends lost 3 bases and 7 bases, in that order; junction bases with no gene match: 2. Here the CDR3 reads CAWRTGIEAFF. The CDR3 coding sequence is TGTGCCTGGAGGACAGGGATTGAAGCTTTCTTT.

The V and J genes are TRBV2 and TRBJ1-4; weak D call: TRBD1 (6 bases). CDR1 SNHLY and CDR2 FYNNEI come from the germline V gene. The CDR3 consists of 16 residues. V was clipped by 6 bases and J by 0 bases, with 14 bases between them. The CDR3 region is CASRKQGIATNEKLFF. In nucleotides, the CDR3 is TGTGCCAGCAGAAAACAGGGAATCGCAACTAATGAAAAACTGTTTTTT.

This clone appeared a single time. This chain joins TRBV6-6 and TRBJ1-1; no definite D call. V shed 4 bases and J shed 1 base, with 10 bases lying between them. The CDR3 is 14 residues long. The germline V gene has CDR1 MNHNY and CDR2 SVGAGI (reference sequence). The DNA for the CDR3 is TGTGCCAGCAGTTCCGAGTGGGCGAACACTGAAGCTTTCTTT. Its protein is CASSSEWANTEAFF.

The rearrangement links TRBV6-1 to TRBJ1-3; TRBD1 agrees at 8 bases. Germline trimming cut 5 bases from V and 1 base from J; bases unmatched to any gene: 4. The CDR3 spans 15 residues. The germline V gene has CDR1 MNHNS and CDR2 SASEGT. The CDR3 is CASSLTGGSGNTIYF. CDR3 nucleotide sequence: TGTGCCAGCAGTCTAACAGGGGGTTCTGGAAACACCATATATTTT.

The rearrangement links TRBV6-1 to TRBJ2-4; TRBD1 matches 8 bases. The J segment lost 6 bases and the V segment lost 5 bases, leaving 6 bases of the junction unmatched. This CDR3 contains 14 residues. Germline V gene data show CDR1 as MNHNS and CDR2 as SASEGT. In nucleotides, the CDR3 is TGTGCCAGCAGTAGGGGACAGGCACCAAACATTCAGTACTTC. Protein product: CASSRGQAPNIQYF.

The J gene is TRBJ1-5, the V gene TRBV5-8; the D is unclear. The germline CDR1 and CDR2 sequences are SGHTS and YDEGEE. This CDR3 region has 15 residues. V lost 1 base and J 2 bases, leaving 10 bases between the germline ends. For the CDR3, the DNA is TGTGCCAGCAGCTTGTCCGGAGGAGGCAATCAGCCCCAGCATTTT. Translated, it gives CASSLSGGGNQPQHF.

This rearrangement joins TRBV5-1 to TRBJ1-6; maybe TRBD1 (5 bases). The V gene's germline CDR1 is SGHRS and CDR2 YFSETQ. Trimming removed 4 bases at V and 0 bases at J, with 14 bases between. The CDR3 consists of 17 residues. Here the CDR3 reads CASSRQTASSYNSPLHF. The CDR3 bases are TGCGCCAGCAGCCGACAGACAGCCAGCTCCTATAATTCACCCCTCCACTTT. The variable domain in full, with the rest retrieved from reference TRBV5-1 and TRBJ1-6, is KAGVTQTPRYLIKTRGQQVTLSCSPISGHRSVSWYQQTPGQGLQFLFEYFSETQRNKGNFPGRFSGRQFSNSRSEMNVSTLELGDSALYLCASSRQTASSYNSPLHFGNGTRLTVT.

V and J are TRBV5-1 and TRBJ2-5; the D gene is possibly TRBD2 (5 bases). From germline, CDR1 is SGHRS and CDR2 YFSETQ. V was shortened by 2 bases and J by 5 bases, with 13 bases between the two germline ends. The CDR3 totals 14 residues. The CDR3 here is CASSFSRADETQYF. The DNA for the CDR3 is TGCGCCAGCAGCTTCTCGCGGGCGGATGAGACCCAGTACTTC.

This rearrangement joins TRBV19 to TRBJ1-5, with 10 bases lining up with TRBD1. CDR3 length: 14 residues. Germline CDR1 and CDR2: LNHDA and SQIVND (reference sequence). The junction had 3 bases not matched to a gene; V was cut back by 5 bases and J by 5 bases. This CDR3 reads CASSLGQGDQPQHF. CDR3 DNA: TGTGCCAGTAGTCTAGGACAGGGGGATCAGCCCCAGCATTTT.

This sequence joins TRBV5-1 and TRBJ2-3; D is possibly TRBD1 (6 bases). CDR3 length: 15 amino acids. Trimming stripped 0 bases from V and 6 bases from J, with 14 bases between. From germline, CDR1 is SGHRS and CDR2 YFSETQ. CDR3: CASSLGAGDLDTQYF. The CDR3 DNA follows: TGCGCCAGCAGCTTGGGAGCAGGGGACCTCGATACGCAGTATTTT.

The gene calls are TRBV13 and TRBJ2-7, with D maybe TRBD1 (5 bases). Deletions cut 2 bases from V and 0 bases from J, with 17 bases between. CDR3 size: 17 residues. Germline V gene sequence: CDR1 PRHDT, CDR2 FYEKMQ (reference sequence). Here the CDR3 reads CASSLNLGAESSYEQYF. The CDR3 region has the DNA TGTGCCAGCAGCTTAAATCTAGGGGCCGAAAGCTCCTACGAGCAGTACTTC.